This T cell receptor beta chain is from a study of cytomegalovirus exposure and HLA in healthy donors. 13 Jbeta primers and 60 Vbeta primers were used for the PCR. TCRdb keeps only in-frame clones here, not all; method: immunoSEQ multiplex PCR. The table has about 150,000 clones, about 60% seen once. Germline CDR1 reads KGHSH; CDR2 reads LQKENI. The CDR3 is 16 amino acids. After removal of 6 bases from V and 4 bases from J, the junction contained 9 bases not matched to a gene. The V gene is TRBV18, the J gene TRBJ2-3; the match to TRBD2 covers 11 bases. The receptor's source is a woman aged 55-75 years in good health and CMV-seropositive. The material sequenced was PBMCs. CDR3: CASSPQLAGAPDTQYF. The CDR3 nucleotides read TGTGCCAGCTCCCCTCAACTAGCGGGAGCGCCAGATACGCAGTATTTT.